This TCR beta chain was identified in a study of blood T cell repertoires in COVID-19. TCRdb's copy holds only in-frame clones and misses some; the assay was immunoSEQ multiplex PCR. The sample lists a few hundred thousand clones, roughly 80% seen once, with more than 9% in the top ten. This clone was counted only a few times. This sequence was found in an elderly woman with acute or convalescent COVID-19. Source material: peripheral blood.

The CDR3 protein is CASSQNTGVSGYTF. The CDR3 DNA reads as TGTGCCAGCAGCCAGAATACAGGAGTCTCTGGCTACACCTTC. This chain uses TRBV3-1 (or the pseudogene TRBV3-2) with TRBJ1-2; TRBD1 is a possible D gene (5 bases). With 3 bases removed from V and 7 bases from J, the gap between germline ends came to 15 bases. The CDR3 covers 14 residues. Germline CDR1 and CDR2: LGHDT and YNNKEL (reference sequence).